These 16 T cell receptor beta chains originate from one sample sequenced in a study of blood T cells in healthy people across ages. PCR was performed a second time for about 7 to 12 cycles using a sample-barcoded 5' primer and a J-beta primer mix. In TCRdb, the 5' RACE reads were re-called with MiXCR into one record per CDR3 protein. Of roughly 1.5 million distinct CDR3 sequences in the sample, roughly two fifths were seen once. The specimen was blood. The receptors come from a young woman in good health.

The table lists this clonotype with a few counts. The chain joins TRBV4-1 to TRBJ2-3; D gene uncertain. The ends were cut back, 1 base at V and 0 bases at J, with 11 bases in the middle. CDR1 and CDR2 (germline): MGHRA, YSYEKL. The CDR3 is 16 amino acids. The CDR3 sequence is CASSQGAGLSTDTQYF. In DNA form, the CDR3 reads TGCGCCAGCAGCCAAGGGGCAGGCCTTAGCACAGATACGCAGTATTTT.

This chain connects TRBV5-5 to TRBJ2-4; D not certain. The CDR3 covers 14 residues. Trimming stripped 4 bases from V and 0 bases from J, with 8 bases between. Per germline, CDR1 SGHKS and CDR2 YYEKEE (reference sequence). This chain's CDR3 is CASSPVVAKNIQYF. The CDR3 DNA is TGTGCCAGCAGCCCGGTCGTAGCCAAAAACATTCAGTACTTC.

The sample holds one count of this clonotype. A junction end diverges from the germline sequence, so it may reflect a read error. The chain recombines TRBV27 with TRBJ1-5; no definite D call. Germline V lookup: CDR1 MNHEY, CDR2 SMNVEV (reference sequence). The CDR3 totals 13 residues. CDR3 in amino acids: CASSLLSNKPQHF. The CDR3 nucleotides read TGTGCCAGCAGTTTATTGAGCAATAAGCCCCAGCATTTT.

This clonotype came up many times. This rearrangement joins TRBV4-3 to TRBJ2-7, with D tentatively TRBD1 or TRBD2 (5 bases each). This CDR3 has 15 residues. V lost 1 base, J lost 2 bases, and 12 bases lay in between. From germline, CDR1 is LGHNA and CDR2 YSLEER. The CDR3 loop is CASSQVLGETYEQYF. CDR3 in DNA: TGCGCCAGCAGCCAAGTCTTGGGGGAAACCTACGAGCAGTACTTC.

The chain combines TRBV12-3 or TRBV12-4 with TRBJ2-7; tentatively, D is TRBD2 (6 bases). CDR3 length: 12 residues. V lost 5 bases, J lost 10 bases, and 15 bases lay in between. CDR3 sequence reads: CASSTPGLHQYF. CDR3 nucleotides: TGTGCCAGCAGTACCCCGGGACTTCACCAGTACTTC.

The CDR3 region has the DNA TGTGCCAGCAGTGCGGGACTAGCGGGAACCAATACGCAGTATTTT. Protein: CASSAGLAGTNTQYF. The chain carries TRBV28 and TRBJ2-3; 13 nucleotides agree with TRBD2. The CDR3 spans 15 residues. Germline V gene lookup returns CDR1 MDHEN and CDR2 SYDVKM. After removal of 5 bases from V and 7 bases from J, the junction contained 6 bases not matched to a gene.

The chain uses TRBV12-3 or TRBV12-4 and TRBJ1-2; 8 bases are shared with TRBD1. With V trimmed by 5 bases and J by 4 bases, 12 bases remained unmatched. This CDR3 has 16 residues. CDR3 DNA: TGTGCCAGCAGTCTTAATATGGGACAGGTCCCCTATGGCTACACCTTC. Protein product: CASSLNMGQVPYGYTF.

This clonotype turned up a few times. This chain uses TRBV20-1 with TRBJ2-7; 8 bases line up with TRBD2. This CDR3 contains 15 residues. CDR1 DFQATT and CDR2 SNEGSKA come from the germline V gene (reference sequence). V lost 1 base and J lost 2; bases outside the gene matches: 7. CDR3 nucleotides: TGCAGTGCTAGAGGGGCTACTAGCGGAACCTACGAGCAGTACTTC. Its protein is CSARGATSGTYEQYF.

This clonotype showed up just a few times. The chain employs TRBV29-1 and TRBJ2-3, with 8 nucleotides matching TRBD1. This CDR3 contains 15 residues. Germline CDR1 SQVTM, CDR2 ANQGSEA. Unmatched junction bases numbered 10, after V lost 5 bases and J lost 3 bases. CDR3: CSVRGQGARTDTQYF. CDR3 coding DNA: TGCAGCGTTAGAGGTCAGGGGGCGAGAACAGATACGCAGTATTTT.

This clonotype has only a few counts. V gene TRBV4-3 combines with J gene TRBJ1-2; TRBD1 matches at 8 bases. Germline-derived CDR1 and CDR2 are LGHNA and YSLEER. The V and J ends lost 4 bases and 3 bases, in that order; junction bases with no gene match: 4. The CDR3 contains 14 residues. The CDR3 DNA sequence: TGCGCCAGCAGCCCCCAGGGGGCGGACTATGGCTACACCTTC. As protein: CASSPQGADYGYTF.

The chain employs TRBV4-1 and TRBJ1-5; 8 nucleotides align to TRBD1. Germline-derived CDR1 and CDR2 are MGHRA and YSYEKL. J lost 2 bases, V lost 4 bases, and 7 bases had no gene match. CDR3 size: 16 residues. CDR3 protein: CASSLQTGDGNQPQHF. CDR3 DNA sequence: TGCGCCAGCAGCCTTCAGACAGGGGACGGCAATCAGCCCCAGCATTTT.

A few counts support this clonotype. The chain employs TRBV4-3 and TRBJ2-7; D uncertain. Trimming pared 3 bases from V and 6 bases from J, leaving 15 bases between. The CDR3 has 14 residues. The V gene's germline CDR1 is LGHNA and CDR2 YSLEER. CDR3 region: CASSHPDKPLEQYF. The CDR3 bases are TGCGCCAGCAGCCACCCCGACAAACCGCTCGAGCAGTACTTC.

This clonotype was picked up a small number of times. CDR3 DNA: TGCAGTGCTAGAGGGGCTAGTGGCAGGGGGAATAGCAATCAGCCCCAGCATTTT. Translated: CSARGASGRGNSNQPQHF. The genes are TRBV20-1 and TRBJ1-5, with 7 positions matching TRBD1. The CDR3 covers 18 residues. With 1 base clipped from V and 0 bases from J, the junction kept 12 bases outside the gene matches. CDR1 DFQATT and CDR2 SNEGSKA come from the germline V gene (reference sequence).

The rearrangement joins TRBV29-1 to TRBJ1-2; D is possibly TRBD1 (6 bases). This CDR3 region has 15 residues. Germline V gene data show CDR1 as SQVTM and CDR2 as ANQGSEA. The ends were cut back, 4 bases at V and 2 bases at J, with 17 bases in the middle. CDR3 residues: CSVAGPTGLNYGYTF. Here the CDR3 DNA reads TGCAGCGTTGCCGGCCCGACAGGACTGAACTATGGCTACACCTTC.

The gene calls are TRBV13 and TRBJ2-7; the match to TRBD2 covers 10 bases. CDR1 is PRHDT and CDR2 is FYEKMQ in the germline V gene (reference sequence). This CDR3 region has 15 residues. The V and J ends lost 4 bases and 2 bases, in that order; junction bases with no gene match: 5. CDR3 sequence (DNA): TGTGCCAGCAGCTCCGGCGGACTAGCGGCCTACGAGCAGTACTTC. Translation: CASSSGGLAAYEQYF. Full variable domain (rest looked up from reference TRBV13 and TRBJ2-7): AAGVIQSPRHLIKEKRETATLKCYPIPRHDTVYWYQQGPGQDPQFLISFYEKMQSDKGSIPDRFSAQQFSDYHSELNMSSLELGDSALYFCASSSGGLAAYEQYFGPGTRLTVT.

The V call is TRBV11-2, the J call TRBJ2-1; tentative D call: TRBD2 (6 bases). Matching the DNA end better, TRBJ2-7 makes the J call doubtful. CDR3 size: 15 residues. CDR1 and CDR2 (germline): SGHAT, FQNNGV. CDR3 nucleotide sequence: TGTGCCAGCAACCAGAGACTAGACTCCTACAATGAGCAGTACTTC. It specifies CASNQRLDSYNEQYF.